The next 10 T cell receptor beta chains were all read from a single sample in a study of a mutant IDH1 vaccine in newly diagnosed glioma. Sample time point: week 35, safety follow-up. The study gave 300 ug of mutant IDH1 20-mer peptide per vaccine dose, with topical imiquimod. TCRdb's copy holds only in-frame clones and misses some; the assay was immunoSEQ multiplex PCR. The table records around 54,000 clones, approximately 87% of them present only once. These receptors' targets are unknown. The sample here was PBMCs, taken from a glioma patient whose treatment included an IDH1 peptide vaccine. These receptors were obtained from a man aged 35-49 years with glioma.

This rearrangement joins TRBV4-3 to TRBJ2-7; D is possibly TRBD2 (5 bases). Germline values: CDR1 LGHNA, CDR2 YSLEER. V lost 1 base and J lost 6, with 7 bases in between. The CDR3 is 12 residues long. In nucleotides, the CDR3 is TGCGCCAGCAGCCAAGTTGGAGGCGAGCAGTACTTC. It yields the protein CASSQVGGEQYF.

Here the CDR3 reads CASSPPPDSQETQYF. CDR3 DNA sequence: TGTGCCAGCAGCCCCCCGCCCGACAGCCAAGAGACCCAGTACTTC. The chain combines TRBV7-9 with TRBJ2-5, with a tentative D call TRBD1 (5 bases). Germline CDR1 is SEHNR and CDR2 is FQNEAQ (reference sequence). The CDR3 is 15 amino acids. V was shortened by 5 bases and J by 1 base, with 14 bases between the two germline ends.

This sequence joins TRBV7-3 and TRBJ1-2; 7 bases are shared with TRBD1. The CDR3 is 14 residues long. Germline loops: CDR1 SGHTA, CDR2 FQGTGA. V gave up 5 bases and J gave up 2 bases; unmatched junction bases: 5. CDR3 loop: CASSPQGQNYGYTF. The DNA of the CDR3 is TGTGCCAGCAGCCCTCAGGGACAGAACTATGGCTACACCTTC.

The V and J genes are TRBV4-1 and TRBJ2-1; 11 nucleotides agree with TRBD2. The CDR3 is made up of 16 amino acids. Trimming removed 3 bases from V and 4 bases from J; junction bases left unmatched: 5. CDR1 MGHRA and CDR2 YSYEKL come from the germline V gene. The CDR3 DNA reads as TGCGCCAGCAGCCAGGACACTAGCGGGAGTTACAATGAGCAGTTCTTC. Protein product: CASSQDTSGSYNEQFF.

The rearrangement joins TRBV28 to TRBJ1-2; 8 bases agree with TRBD1. Germline V gene lookup returns CDR1 MDHEN and CDR2 SYDVKM. The V gene end was trimmed by 4 bases and the J gene end by 4 bases; junction bases not matched to a gene: 5. The CDR3 spans 14 residues. The CDR3 DNA reads TGTGCCAGCAGTTCGGCAGGGGGCACCTATGGCTACACCTTC. The encoded protein is CASSSAGGTYGYTF.

In this sample, this clone turned up once. V and J are TRBV7-2 and TRBJ1-2, with 10 bases that match TRBD1. The CDR3 is made up of 13 amino acids. The junction had 1 base not matched to a gene; V was cut back by 3 bases and J by 6 bases. Germline CDR1 reads SGHTA; CDR2 reads FQGNSA. CDR3 nucleotides: TGTGCCAGCAGCTTCGGGACAGGGGATGGCTACACCTTC. It yields the protein CASSFGTGDGYTF.

The chain recombines TRBV19 with TRBJ2-7; D ambiguous. This CDR3 region has 15 residues. V lost 3 bases and J 1 base, leaving 13 bases between the germline ends. From germline, CDR1 is LNHDA and CDR2 SQIVND (reference sequence). CDR3 sequence: CASSIGSILSYEQYF. The CDR3 DNA sequence: TGTGCCAGTAGTATTGGGTCTATACTATCCTACGAGCAGTACTTC.

The chain has TRBV7-2 and TRBJ1-1, with D possibly matching TRBD1 (5 bases). Germline V gives CDR1 SGHTA, CDR2 FQGNSA. Between the trimmed V and J ends, which lost 3 bases and 1 base, there was a span of 6 bases. The CDR3 is made up of 13 amino acids. CDR3 in DNA: TGTGCCAGCAGCTTCCAGGGGAACACTGAAGCTTTCTTT. It codes for CASSFQGNTEAFF.

The gene calls are TRBV9 and TRBJ2-5; D gene uncertain. The CDR3 contains 15 residues. The V gene lost 0 bases and the J gene lost 5 bases, with 14 bases spanning the gap. Germline CDR1 is SGDLS and CDR2 is YYNGEE. The CDR3 here is CASSVATSRVETQYF. The CDR3 DNA follows: TGTGCCAGCAGCGTAGCTACGAGTAGGGTGGAGACCCAGTACTTC.

The chain is built from TRBV4-2 and TRBJ2-3; D is unresolved. Germline V CDR1 and CDR2: LGHNA, YNFKEQ. The CDR3 contains 17 residues. V dropped 0 bases and J dropped 2 bases, with 15 bases sitting between them. CDR3 DNA: TGTGCCAGCAGCCAAGACGTCGCCAGGAGTTACACAGATACGCAGTATTTT. Amino acids: CASSQDVARSYTDTQYF.